The present entry profiles one T cell receptor (beta chain) with its context. Its target is unknown. These data belong to a study of cytomegalovirus exposure and HLA in healthy donors. Study-level points and caveats: While the bulk of TCR sequences proved rare, some public TCRs turned up in many donors. The authors enumerated under 200 TCR beta chains as linked to cytomegalovirus. In vitro, a few CMV-associated chains proved specific for CMV antigens.

The table came from immunoSEQ multiplex PCR; TCRdb's copy has only in-frame clones and leaves some out. The sample consists of 250,000 to 350,000 clones, 80% to 90% of them appearing once. Trimming left V 9 bases short and J 5 bases short, with 20 bases between. CDR3 length: 14 residues. Germline V gives CDR1 WSHSY, CDR2 SAAADI. This receptor was obtained from a woman aged 18-29 years in good health and CMV-seronegative. The chain carries TRBV10-2 and TRBJ2-7; D might be TRBD2 (6 bases). Sequenced input: PBMCs. CDR3 sequence: CASGFRLAFHEQYF. The CDR3 nucleotides are TGCGCCAGTGGGTTTCGGCTAGCGTTCCACGAGCAGTACTTC.